These 12 T cell receptor beta chains came from one sample sequenced in a study of T cell repertoires in cytomegalovirus infection. In TCRdb, the reads were re-called with MiXCR into one record per CDR3 protein. This sample has around 740,000 distinct CDR3 sequences, with under 40% found just once. What was sequenced was PBMCs. The source is a human donor in good health (CMV status not recorded). Some clones in this sample may be carry-over from other donors' samples.

The rearrangement joins TRBV11-1 to TRBJ2-1, with D unresolved. The CDR3 is 13 amino acids. The V gene lost 1 base and the J gene lost 9 bases, with 10 bases spanning the gap. From germline, CDR1 is SGHAT and CDR2 FQDESV (reference sequence). The CDR3 DNA is TGTGCCAGCAGCTTAGTCTCCAGCGCTGAGCAGTTCTTC. Encoded protein: CASSLVSSAEQFF.

This chain connects TRBV20-1 to TRBJ1-5; D is undetermined. CDR1 is DFQATT and CDR2 is SNEGSKA in the germline V gene (reference sequence). Trimming took off 3 bases at V and 4 bases at J, with 13 bases between the two ends. The CDR3 sequence is 14 residues long. The chain's CDR3 is CSARGSNRNQPQHF. CDR3 nucleotide sequence: TGCAGTGCTAGGGGGTCCAATAGGAATCAGCCCCAGCATTTT.

This clonotype was recorded at least ten times. This CDR3 reads CASSLGQGARKPYEQYF. The CDR3 DNA is TGTGCCAGCAGCTTAGGCCAGGGGGCTCGCAAACCCTACGAGCAGTACTTC. The gene calls are TRBV7-2 and TRBJ2-7; TRBD1 agrees at 8 bases. Germline assignment: CDR1 SGHTA and CDR2 FQGNSA. The CDR3 consists of 17 residues. V lost 1 base, J lost 2 bases, and 10 bases stayed unmatched.

In DNA, the CDR3 is TGTGCCAGCAGTAGACTGGACAGAAACACTGAAGCTTTCTTT. Amino acid sequence: CASSRLDRNTEAFF. The chain joins TRBV28 to TRBJ1-1, with a tentative D call TRBD1 (6 bases). The germline V and J ends were trimmed by 5 bases and 2 bases, with 12 bases remaining between them. This CDR3 region has 14 residues. Per germline, CDR1 MDHEN and CDR2 SYDVKM.

The rearrangement joins TRBV29-1 to TRBJ2-1; 7 bases line up with TRBD2. Germline V lookup: CDR1 SQVTM, CDR2 ANQGSEA. V gave up 5 bases and J gave up 0 bases; unmatched junction bases: 4. The CDR3 has 14 amino acids. CDR3 protein: CSVLRGSSYNEQFF. The CDR3 nucleotides read TGCAGCGTTCTACGCGGGAGCTCCTACAATGAGCAGTTCTTC.

This clonotype occurred a few times. The chain carries TRBV20-1 and TRBJ2-4; D ambiguous. The CDR3 contains 11 residues. The ends were cut back, 3 bases at V and 5 bases at J, with 5 bases in the middle. From germline, CDR1 is DFQATT and CDR2 SNEGSKA (reference sequence). The CDR3 reads CSASWENIQYF. In DNA, the CDR3 is TGCAGTGCTAGCTGGGAAAACATTCAGTACTTC.

Concerning this clonotype: At one of its ends the junction is not consistent with the germline gene, which may arise from a read error. This chain connects TRBV7-2 to TRBJ2-7; D is ambiguous. This CDR3 region has 13 residues. Germline CDR1 is SGHTA and CDR2 is FQGNSA. CDR3 in DNA: TGTGCCAGCAGCTTAGTTCTTCCCCCCGAGAAGTACTTC. This encodes CASSLVLPPEKYF.

This clonotype was seen a few times. J is TRBJ2-7 and V is TRBV7-6, with D unresolved. The CDR3 has 15 residues. Trimming cost V 1 base and J 2 bases, with 12 bases left between them. Germline CDR1 reads SGHVS; CDR2 reads FNYEAQ. The CDR3 DNA follows: TGTGCCAGCAGCTTAGTTTCGGACGGAACCTACGAGCAGTACTTC. Protein sequence: CASSLVSDGTYEQYF. The full variable domain, in which reference TRBV7-6 and TRBJ2-7 provide the parts outside the CDR3, is GAGVSQSPRYKVTKRGQDVALRCDPISGHVSLYWYRQALGQGPEFLTYFNYEAQQDKSGLPNDRFSAERPEGSISTLTIQRTEQRDSAMYRCASSLVSDGTYEQYFGPGTRLTVT.

This clonotype has just a few counts. The chain couples TRBV7-2 to TRBJ2-7; D call uncertain. Per germline, CDR1 SGHTA and CDR2 FQGNSA. This CDR3 has 16 residues. V lost 5 bases and J 5 bases, leaving 22 bases between the germline ends. CDR3 in amino acids: CASSTSPSASGDEQYF. CDR3 nucleotides: TGTGCCAGCAGCACCAGCCCCAGCGCCTCTGGGGACGAGCAGTACTTC.

On this clonotype itself: A read error is likely, as this CDR3 ends without the conserved phenylalanine or tryptophan. This rearrangement joins TRBV27 to TRBJ2-5; D is perhaps TRBD1 (5 bases). Trimming removed 2 bases at V and 5 bases at J, with 12 bases between. CDR3 length: 14 residues. Looked up from germline, CDR1 is MNHEY and CDR2 is SMNVEV (reference sequence). For the CDR3, the DNA is TGTGCCAGCAGTTTACAGAGACAGATGGAGACCCAGTACTTA. Protein sequence: CASSLQRQMETQYL.

There are many counts of this clonotype. The rearrangement joins TRBV6-1 to TRBJ2-3; 11 nucleotides line up with TRBD2. Germline CDR1 MNHNS, CDR2 SASEGT. V lost 5 bases, J lost 2 bases, and 6 bases stayed unmatched. The CDR3 is 16 residues long. In DNA, the CDR3 is TGTGCCAGCAGTAACATAGCGGGAGGGCACACAGATACGCAGTATTTT. Protein: CASSNIAGGHTDTQYF.

This clonotype has more than one count but fewer than ten. V is TRBV12-3 or TRBV12-4 and J is TRBJ2-7, with D perhaps matching TRBD2 (5 bases). CDR3 length equals 14 residues. Trimming removed 3 bases from V and 6 bases from J, with 15 bases in between. In DNA form, the CDR3 reads TGTGCCAGCAGTTTTGGCCAACCGGGGTCCGAGCAGTACTTC. This sequence encodes CASSFGQPGSEQYF.